Listed below are T cell receptor beta chains from one sample, sequenced in a study of blood T cell repertoires in COVID-19. The method was immunoSEQ multiplex PCR; TCRdb's version includes in-frame clones alone and lacks a portion of them. Of tens of thousands of clones listed, around four fifths are singletons. The sample comprised peripheral blood. Receptors originate from a human donor in a cohort sampled during active COVID-19. Each CDR3 is given with its conserved first and last residue. A D gene is named only where the DNA matches it firmly. Clone size is not always given. Where it is, it says once, few, many or a class for expanded clones.

-	-	TRBV11-2	TRBJ2-7	TGTGCCAGCAGCTCAACTAGTAGCTCGGCTGTCGAGCAGTACTTC	CASSSTSSSAVEQYF
-	-	TRBV24-1	TRBJ2-1	TGTGCCACCAGTTCCCTCCGGGGAGGAGGGTACAATGAGCAGTTCTTC	CATSSLRGGGYNEQFF
few	TRBD2	TRBV5-6	TRBJ2-7	TGTGCCAGCAGCTCGCTAGCGGTAGAGCAGTACTTC	CASSSLAVEQYF
-	TRBD1	TRBV5-8	TRBJ2-5	TGTGCCAGCAGCCGAACCTGGGGGACAGGGACGAGAGGAGAGACCCAGTACTTC	CASSRTWGTGTRGETQYF
once	TRBD1	TRBV18	TRBJ2-1	TGTGCCAGCTCACGGGACAGGGATTACTACAATGAGCAGTTCTTC	CASSRDRDYYNEQFF
-	-	TRBV3-1/TRBV3-2	TRBJ2-1	TGTGCCAGCAGCGCCGGGGGTAATGAGCAGTTCTTC	CASSAGGNEQFF
-	TRBD1	TRBV2	TRBJ2-1	TGTGCCAGCACCCGGGGACAGTCCTACAATGAGCAGTTCTTC	CASTRGQSYNEQFF
-	-	TRBV5-1	TRBJ2-7	TGCGCCAGCAGCCTGACACGTAGCTCCTACGAGCAGTACTTC	CASSLTRSSYEQYF
-	-	TRBV5-1	TRBJ2-2	TGCGCCAGCAGGACAGTAAACACCGGGGAGCTGTTTTTT	CASRTVNTGELFF
-	-	TRBV18	TRBJ1-6	TGTGCCAGCTCACCTCAGGACAGAGTTAATTCACCCCTCCACTTT	CASSPQDRVNSPLHF